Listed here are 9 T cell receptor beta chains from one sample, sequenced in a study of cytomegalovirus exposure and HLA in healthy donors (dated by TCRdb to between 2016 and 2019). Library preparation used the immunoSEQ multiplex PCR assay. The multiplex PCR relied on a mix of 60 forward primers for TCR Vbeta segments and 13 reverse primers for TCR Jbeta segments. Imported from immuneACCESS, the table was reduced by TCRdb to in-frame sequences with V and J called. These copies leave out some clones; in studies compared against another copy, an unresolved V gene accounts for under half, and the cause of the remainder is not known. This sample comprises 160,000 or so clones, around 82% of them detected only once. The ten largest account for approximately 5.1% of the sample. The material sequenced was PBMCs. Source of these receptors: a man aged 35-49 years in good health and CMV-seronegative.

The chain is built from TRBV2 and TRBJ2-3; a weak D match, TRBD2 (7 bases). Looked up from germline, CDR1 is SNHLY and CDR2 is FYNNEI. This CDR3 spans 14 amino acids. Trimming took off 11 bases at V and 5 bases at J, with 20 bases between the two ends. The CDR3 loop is CASKRGGVQDTQYF. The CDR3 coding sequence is TGTGCCTCGAAGAGGGGGGGTGTTCAAGATACGCAGTATTTT.

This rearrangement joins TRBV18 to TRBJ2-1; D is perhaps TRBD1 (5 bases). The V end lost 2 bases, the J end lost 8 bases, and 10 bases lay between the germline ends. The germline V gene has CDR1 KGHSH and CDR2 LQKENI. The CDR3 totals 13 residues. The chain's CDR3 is CASSPGQGDEQFF. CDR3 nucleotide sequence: TGTGCCAGCTCACCAGGGCAAGGGGATGAGCAGTTCTTC.

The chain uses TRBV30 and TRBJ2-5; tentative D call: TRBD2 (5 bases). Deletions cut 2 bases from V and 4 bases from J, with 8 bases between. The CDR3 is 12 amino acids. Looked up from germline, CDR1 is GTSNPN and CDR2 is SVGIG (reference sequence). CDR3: CAWSTGRETQYF. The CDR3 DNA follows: TGTGCCTGGAGTACGGGGAGAGAGACCCAGTACTTC.

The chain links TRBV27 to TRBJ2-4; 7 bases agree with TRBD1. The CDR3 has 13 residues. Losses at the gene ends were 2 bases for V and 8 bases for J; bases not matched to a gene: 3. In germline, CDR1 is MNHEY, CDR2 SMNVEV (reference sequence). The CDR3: CASSLQQGYIQYF. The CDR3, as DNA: TGTGCCAGCAGTTTACAACAGGGGTACATTCAGTACTTC.

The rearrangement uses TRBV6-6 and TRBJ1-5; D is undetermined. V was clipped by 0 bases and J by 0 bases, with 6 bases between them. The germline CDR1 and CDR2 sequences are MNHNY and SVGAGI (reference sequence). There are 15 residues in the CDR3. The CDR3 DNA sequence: TGTGCCAGCAGTTACTCGGCGGATAGCAATCAGCCCCAGCATTTT. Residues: CASSYSADSNQPQHF.

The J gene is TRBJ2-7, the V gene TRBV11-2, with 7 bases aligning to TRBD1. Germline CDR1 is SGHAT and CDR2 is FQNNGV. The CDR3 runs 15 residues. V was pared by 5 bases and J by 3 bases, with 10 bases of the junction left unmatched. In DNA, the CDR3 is TGTGCCAGCAGCCCGAACCGGGACAGCAACTACGAGCAGTACTTC. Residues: CASSPNRDSNYEQYF. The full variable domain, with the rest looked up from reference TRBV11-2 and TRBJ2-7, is EAGVAQSPRYKIIEKRQSVAFWCNPISGHATLYWYQQILGQGPKLLIQFQNNGVVDDSQLPKDRFSAERLKGVDSTLKIQPAKLEDSAVYLCASSPNRDSNYEQYFGPGTRLTVT.

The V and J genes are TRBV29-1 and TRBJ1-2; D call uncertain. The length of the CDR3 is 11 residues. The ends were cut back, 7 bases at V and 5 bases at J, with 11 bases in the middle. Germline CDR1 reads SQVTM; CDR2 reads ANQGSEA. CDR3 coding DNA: TGCAGCGCTGGAGACCTTTATGGCTACACCTTC. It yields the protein CSAGDLYGYTF.

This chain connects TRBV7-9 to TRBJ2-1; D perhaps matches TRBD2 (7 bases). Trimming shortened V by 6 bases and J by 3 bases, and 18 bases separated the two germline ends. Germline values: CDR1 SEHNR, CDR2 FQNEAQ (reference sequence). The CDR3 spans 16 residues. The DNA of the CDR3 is TGTGCCAGCAGTCCTAGAGGGGGGGCTTACTACAATGAGCAGTTCTTC. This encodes CASSPRGGAYYNEQFF.

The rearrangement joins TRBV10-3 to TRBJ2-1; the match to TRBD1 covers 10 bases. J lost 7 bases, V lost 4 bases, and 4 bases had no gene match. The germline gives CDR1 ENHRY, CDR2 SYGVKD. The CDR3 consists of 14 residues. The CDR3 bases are TGTGCCATCAGTGCGACAGGGGGCACAAATGAGCAGTTCTTC. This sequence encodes CAISATGGTNEQFF.